Below, one TCR beta chain is given with its context. Its cognate antigen is unknown. TCRdb's table, derived via immunoSEQ multiplex PCR, lists solely in-frame clones and lacks some. The data contain around 1,000 clones, 15% to 20% of them seen just once; the ten biggest clones take up 15% to 20%. This entry belongs to a study of T cells in localized non-small cell lung cancer. Study conclusions and caveats: Researchers found a median around 59 of the top 100 tumor clones in adjacent lung. Compared with tumor, uninvolved adjacent lung displayed greater T cell clonality, ranking highest overall. Investigators sequenced only a single tumor region, leaving heterogeneity possible.

V lost 6 bases, J lost 8 bases, and 11 bases lay in between. There are 12 residues in the CDR3. Per the germline V gene, CDR1 is MGHDK and CDR2 is SYGVNS. This clonotype was obtained from a woman aged 40-69 years with stage II lung adenocarcinoma. The sample in question was lung tumor tissue, obtained before any cancer treatment. This rearrangement joins TRBV25-1 to TRBJ2-1, with D uncertain. In DNA, the CDR3 is TGTGCCAGCAGCTACGGCCGCTATGAGCAGTTCTTC. It yields the protein CASSYGRYEQFF.